The clone carrying this T cell receptor beta chain occurred many times. The data belong to a study of Graves' ophthalmopathy and Graves' hyperthyroidism. CDR3 regions of TCR beta were amplified from RNA transcripts. RT-PCR with HTBI primers came first, then second-round multiplex PCR. TCRdb re-called the multiplex PCR reads with MiXCR, one entry per CDR3 protein. The sample lists approximately 380,000 distinct CDR3 sequences, approximately 21% occurring once. The CDR3 is 14 residues long. Trimming cost V 6 bases and J 5 bases, with 16 bases left between them. CDR1 MGHDK and CDR2 SYGVNS come from the germline V gene.

This receptor was identified in a woman aged 18-29 years with stable Graves' hyperthyroidism. The rearrangement joins TRBV25-1 to TRBJ1-1; perhaps TRBD1 as D (5 bases). The source material was peripheral blood. CDR3 residues: CASSPTRGETEAFF. CDR3 DNA sequence: TGTGCCAGCAGCCCCACCCGAGGGGAGACTGAAGCTTTCTTT.